The T cell receptor beta chain described here comes from a study of blood T cell repertoires in COVID-19. Across the whole study: The United States, Italy and Spain supplied acute and convalescent COVID-19 samples.

The CDR3 covers 14 residues. The J segment lost 6 bases and the V segment lost 3 bases, leaving 3 bases of the junction unmatched. Germline CDR1 reads SGDLS; CDR2 reads YYNGEE. Those enrolled in Seattle joined during active infection and were followed longitudinally afterward. As handled by the study authors: It was from reference gene primer amplification that nucleated cell counts were estimated. TCRdb keeps only in-frame clones here, not all; method: immunoSEQ multiplex PCR. The D gene and trimming were derived from the DNA, and the V and J assignments and clone size from that table. Among some 240,000 clones, roughly 76% were seen once, and the ten largest hold approximately 7.5%.

The chain links TRBV9 to TRBJ2-2; TRBD2 matches 9 bases. The TCR sequence derives from an elderly woman with COVID-19, enrolled during active disease. The source material was peripheral blood. In nucleotides, the CDR3 is TGTGCCAGCAGCGCGACTAGCGGACCCGGGGAGCTGTTTTTT. This sequence encodes CASSATSGPGELFF.